Listed below are T cell receptor beta chains from one sample, sequenced in a study of Graves' ophthalmopathy and Graves' hyperthyroidism. TCRdb called the multiplex PCR reads again in MiXCR, with one record for every CDR3 protein. This sample has roughly 700,000 distinct CDR3 sequences, with approximately 40% found just once. What was sequenced was peripheral blood. These TCRs come from an adult man with Graves' ophthalmopathy. The CDR3 runs from the conserved cysteine through the conserved F or W. Each record gives: J gene, V gene, D gene, clone size, CDR3 DNA, CDR3 protein. D genes are given only for firm matches. Clone sizes are given selectively: once, few, many, or a class where the clone is expanded.

j_call: TRBJ1-2; v_call: TRBV11-2; d_call: .; clone_size: few; cdr3_nt: TGTGCCAGCAGCGTAGAGGCAGGGGTCTATGGCTACACCTTC; cdr3_aa: CASSVEAGVYGYTF
j_call: TRBJ1-1; v_call: TRBV10-3; d_call: .; clone_size: many; cdr3_nt: TGTGCCATCAGTGAGGGTCAGGCAGGGAACACTGAAGCTTTCTTT; cdr3_aa: CAISEGQAGNTEAFF
j_call: TRBJ2-7; v_call: TRBV10-2; d_call: .; clone_size: .; cdr3_nt: TGTGCCAGCAGCTTGATGGCAGTAACACACGAGCAGTACTTC; cdr3_aa: CASSLMAVTHEQYF
j_call: TRBJ2-5; v_call: TRBV29-1; d_call: .; clone_size: .; cdr3_nt: TGCAGCGTAGTCGGAGGTTGGGAGACCCAGTACTTC; cdr3_aa: CSVVGGWETQYF
j_call: TRBJ1-4; v_call: TRBV10-2; d_call: .; clone_size: many; cdr3_nt: TGCGCCAGCAGTGAGAAGTGGGACGAAAAACTGTTTTTT; cdr3_aa: CASSEKWDEKLFF
j_call: TRBJ2-7; v_call: TRBV20-1; d_call: .; clone_size: .; cdr3_nt: TGCAGTGCGACCGGGACGGTGACCTACGAGCAGTACTTC; cdr3_aa: CSATGTVTYEQYF
j_call: TRBJ1-2; v_call: TRBV7-9; d_call: TRBD1; clone_size: once; cdr3_nt: TGTGCCAGCAGCCAAGCCCGACAGGGGAACGGCTACACCTTC; cdr3_aa: CASSQARQGNGYTF
j_call: TRBJ1-1; v_call: TRBV10-3; d_call: .; clone_size: .; cdr3_nt: TGTGCCAGCAGTTATTGGGAATTTGGTCGTGAGAACACTGAAGCTTTCTTT; cdr3_aa: CASSYWEFGRENTEAFF
j_call: TRBJ1-6; v_call: TRBV10-3; d_call: .; clone_size: .; cdr3_nt: TGTGCCAGTTCCCGGGGGCCGGATTCACCCCTCCACTTT; cdr3_aa: CASSRGPDSPLHF
j_call: TRBJ1-3; v_call: TRBV11-3; d_call: .; clone_size: many; cdr3_nt: TGTGCCAGCAGCTTACTTATCACTGGAAACACCATATATTTT; cdr3_aa: CASSLLITGNTIYF
j_call: TRBJ1-2; v_call: TRBV19; d_call: .; clone_size: .; cdr3_nt: TGTGCCAGTAGTATAGCCACCGGCTTCTATGGCTACACCTTC; cdr3_aa: CASSIATGFYGYTF
j_call: TRBJ1-1; v_call: TRBV15; d_call: .; clone_size: .; cdr3_nt: TGTGCCACCAGCAGAGATGGTCTCAGGGGAGGGACTGAAGCTTTCTTT; cdr3_aa: CATSRDGLRGGTEAFF
j_call: TRBJ1-2; v_call: TRBV15; d_call: TRBD1; clone_size: .; cdr3_nt: TGTGCCACCAGCAGAGCAACAGGGGGCTTCTATGGCTACACCTTC; cdr3_aa: CATSRATGGFYGYTF
j_call: TRBJ2-2; v_call: TRBV7-2; d_call: .; clone_size: many; cdr3_nt: TGTGCCAGCAGCTTGAGTCAGGCGAACACCGGGGAGCTGTTTTTT; cdr3_aa: CASSLSQANTGELFF
j_call: TRBJ1-6; v_call: TRBV20-1; d_call: .; clone_size: many; cdr3_nt: TGCAGTGCCGAGAGGGGAAACTCACCCCTCCACTTT; cdr3_aa: CSAERGNSPLHF
j_call: TRBJ2-7; v_call: TRBV11-2; d_call: .; clone_size: few; cdr3_nt: TGTGCCAGCAGCCTGGGCGCGGGCCAACCCTACGAGCAGTACTTC; cdr3_aa: CASSLGAGQPYEQYF
j_call: TRBJ2-7; v_call: TRBV28; d_call: .; clone_size: few; cdr3_nt: TGTGCCAGCAGTTCGCTACTGGGGCGAACCTACGAGCAGTACTTC; cdr3_aa: CASSSLLGRTYEQYF
j_call: TRBJ1-5; v_call: TRBV20-1; d_call: TRBD1; clone_size: many; cdr3_nt: TGCAGTGCCAACAGGGGGAGCAATCAGCCCCAGCATTTT; cdr3_aa: CSANRGSNQPQHF
j_call: TRBJ1-1; v_call: TRBV20-1; d_call: .; clone_size: few; cdr3_nt: TGCAGTGCTAGAGATGTTTCGGCCATGAACACTGAAGCTTTCTTT; cdr3_aa: CSARDVSAMNTEAFF
j_call: TRBJ2-5; v_call: TRBV25-1; d_call: TRBD1; clone_size: .; cdr3_nt: TGTGCCACCACCGGGACAGCTCGAACCCAGTACTTC; cdr3_aa: CATTGTARTQYF
j_call: TRBJ2-2; v_call: TRBV7-9; d_call: .; clone_size: many; cdr3_nt: TGTGCCAGCAGCTGGTTCAGGGGATCCGGGGAGCTGTTTTTT; cdr3_aa: CASSWFRGSGELFF
j_call: TRBJ1-4; v_call: TRBV29-1; d_call: .; clone_size: .; cdr3_nt: TGCAGCGTTGAAGCGAACACCGGGGCAACTAATGAAAAACTGTTTTTT; cdr3_aa: CSVEANTGATNEKLFF